These 2 T cell receptor beta chains originate from one sample sequenced in a study of cytomegalovirus exposure and HLA in healthy donors. The PCR used 60 Vbeta and 13 Jbeta primers. TCRdb keeps only in-frame clones here, not all; method: immunoSEQ multiplex PCR. This sample yields roughly 150,000 clones, of which around 80% are seen a single time; roughly an eighth belongs to the top ten. The source material was PBMCs. The receptors here all came from a man in his forties in good health and CMV-seropositive.

This CDR3 is CASSLEFAAPTYGYTF. CDR3 DNA: TGTGCCAGCAGCTTAGAGTTCGCGGCCCCAACCTATGGCTACACCTTC. The rearrangement uses TRBV7-9 and TRBJ1-2; D not resolved. The germline V and J ends were trimmed by 1 base and 4 bases, with 16 bases remaining between them. This CDR3 spans 16 amino acids. Germline V gene data show CDR1 as SEHNR and CDR2 as FQNEAQ (reference sequence).

V usage is TRBV9 and J usage is TRBJ2-1; D is ambiguous. This CDR3 has 13 amino acids. Germline CDR1 reads SGDLS; CDR2 reads YYNGEE. V gave up 0 bases and J gave up 6 bases, with 7 bases separating them. The CDR3 DNA reads as TGTGCCAGCAGCGTAGGGCGAGGCAATGAGCAGTTCTTC. It codes for CASSVGRGNEQFF.